One sample yielded the 19 T cell receptor beta chains listed below, sequenced in a study of T cell changes during pregnancy in multiple sclerosis. Produced via immunoSEQ multiplex PCR; TCRdb's table is partial and in-frame only. The sample includes some 29,000 clones, roughly 87% of them seen just once. The material sequenced was CD8+ T cells from peripheral blood mononuclear cells, taken in the third trimester of pregnancy. The source is a female donor with multiple sclerosis, enrolled in a pregnancy study.

This clone was picked up one time. The gene calls are TRBV7-6 and TRBJ2-1; 7 positions match TRBD2. The CDR3 is 18 amino acids. V trimming: 2 bases; J trimming: 8 bases; junction bases outside the gene matches: 18. The germline CDR1 and CDR2 sequences are SGHVS and FNYEAQ. The chain's CDR3 is CASSLFGGSIGYTDEQFF. CDR3 sequence (DNA): TGTGCCAGCAGCTTATTTGGCGGGAGTATCGGGTATACAGATGAGCAGTTCTTC.

The chain couples TRBV10-3 to TRBJ2-1; 8 bases agree with TRBD2. CDR3 length: 14 residues. The germline V gene encodes CDR1 ENHRY and CDR2 SYGVKD. V trimming: 3 bases; J trimming: 5 bases; junction bases outside the gene matches: 3. In DNA, the CDR3 is TGTGCCATCAGTGACCGGGAGGGCCACAATGAGCAGTTCTTC. Its protein product is CAISDREGHNEQFF.

The V call is TRBV19, the J call TRBJ1-1, with 7 positions matching TRBD1. V was pared by 3 bases and J by 5 bases, with 18 bases of the junction left unmatched. Germline V gives CDR1 LNHDA, CDR2 SQIVND (reference sequence). The CDR3 is made up of 18 amino acids. CDR3 DNA sequence: TGTGCCAGTAGTATTCGGAGGTCCGACACAGGGACAGTTACTGAAGCTTTCTTT. Translation gives CASSIRRSDTGTVTEAFF.

The V call is TRBV10-2, the J call TRBJ2-7; perhaps TRBD1 as D (6 bases). Trimming cost V 0 bases and J 6 bases, with 6 bases left between them. Germline CDR1 reads WSHSY; CDR2 reads SAAADI. This CDR3 contains 12 residues. CDR3 amino acids: CASSESGAEQYF. DNA of the CDR3: TGCGCCAGCAGTGAGTCGGGGGCCGAGCAGTACTTC.

This rearrangement joins TRBV28 to TRBJ2-4; 7 nucleotides align to TRBD2. CDR1 is MDHEN, CDR2 SYDVKM, per germline. V trimming: 11 bases; J trimming: 4 bases; junction bases outside the gene matches: 8. The CDR3 consists of 13 residues. This chain's CDR3 is CAPSGVAKNIQYF. CDR3 in DNA: TGTGCCCCCAGCGGGGTAGCAAAAAACATTCAGTACTTC. The full variable domain, rest sourced from reference TRBV28 and TRBJ2-4, is DVKVTQSSRYLVKRTGEKVFLECVQDMDHENMFWYRQDPGLGLRLIYFSYDVKMKEKGDIPEGYSVSREKKERFSLILESASTNQTSMYLCAPSGVAKNIQYFGAGTRLSVL.

V usage is TRBV25-1 and J usage is TRBJ1-1; 9 nucleotides line up with TRBD1. The CDR3 runs 15 residues. Germline V CDR1 and CDR2: MGHDK, SYGVNS. J was trimmed by 1 base and V by 4 bases; bases with no gene match: 4. The CDR3 loop is CASSVQQGANTEAFF. The CDR3 DNA follows: TGTGCCAGCAGTGTCCAACAGGGGGCGAACACTGAAGCTTTCTTT.

This chain uses TRBV19 with TRBJ2-1; a weak D match, TRBD2 (6 bases). The CDR3 consists of 15 residues. Germline-derived CDR1 and CDR2 are LNHDA and SQIVND (reference sequence). V gave up 3 bases and J gave up 5 bases, with 14 bases separating them. In DNA, the CDR3 is TGTGCCAGTAGTATTAGGTACAGGAGGGACAATGAGCAGTTCTTC. Translation gives CASSIRYRRDNEQFF.

The chain recombines TRBV4-1 with TRBJ2-1; D perhaps matches TRBD2 (5 bases). V dropped 5 bases and J dropped 10 bases, with 9 bases sitting between them. Germline V CDR1 and CDR2: MGHRA, YSYEKL. CDR3 size: 11 residues. The DNA for the CDR3 is TGCGCCAGCAGCTTCCAGCGGGAGCAGTTCTTC. It is translated as CASSFQREQFF.

The rearrangement uses TRBV7-9 and TRBJ2-5; 8 bases are shared with TRBD2. Trimming at V came to 3 bases and at J to 5 bases, leaving 8 bases not matched to a gene. The CDR3 sequence is 15 residues long. In germline, CDR1 is SEHNR, CDR2 FQNEAQ (reference sequence). This CDR3 reads CASSFPREEMETQYF. The CDR3 nucleotides are TGTGCCAGCAGCTTCCCGCGGGAGGAGATGGAGACCCAGTACTTC.

V usage is TRBV2 and J usage is TRBJ2-2, with a possible D match to TRBD2 (6 bases). Germline-derived CDR1 and CDR2 are SNHLY and FYNNEI. This CDR3 has 18 residues. Trimming pared 6 bases from V and 2 bases from J, leaving 22 bases between. CDR3 loop: CASSHSTSRGINTGELFF. CDR3 DNA sequence: TGTGCCAGCAGCCACTCGACTAGTCGGGGGATAAACACCGGGGAGCTGTTTTTT.

The chain links TRBV6-1 to TRBJ2-7; TRBD1 might be the D (6 bases). Germline loops: CDR1 MNHNS, CDR2 SASEGT. Deletions cut 2 bases from V and 1 base from J, with 12 bases between. The CDR3 has 15 amino acids. The CDR3 coding sequence is TGTGCCAGCAGTGAATGGACAGAGTTATCCTACGAGCAGTACTTC. It codes for CASSEWTELSYEQYF.

This chain connects TRBV2 to TRBJ2-1; D is unclear. Trimming stripped 6 bases from V and 7 bases from J, with 4 bases between. The CDR3 loop spans 10 amino acids. The germline V gene encodes CDR1 SNHLY and CDR2 FYNNEI. The CDR3 bases are TGTGCCAGCAGGGCAAATGAGCAGTTCTTC. Amino acids: CASRANEQFF.

The CDR3 DNA sequence: TGTGCCAGCAGCAACACAGCTAACACTGAAGCTTTCTTT. Protein sequence: CASSNTANTEAFF. The rearrangement uses TRBV13 and TRBJ1-1; D gene unclear. The CDR3 has 13 residues. V lost 5 bases and J 2 bases, leaving 9 bases between the germline ends. Germline CDR1 is PRHDT and CDR2 is FYEKMQ (reference sequence).

This chain links TRBV15 with TRBJ2-7, with 9 bases aligning to TRBD1. The germline V gene has CDR1 LNHNV and CDR2 YYDKDF (reference sequence). The CDR3 is made up of 15 amino acids. The J segment lost 5 bases and the V segment lost 0 bases, leaving 5 bases of the junction unmatched. CDR3 DNA: TGTGCCACCAGCAGAGAGGCACAGGGGGCGGACGAGCAGTACTTC. It codes for CATSREAQGADEQYF.

The genes are TRBV2 and TRBJ2-1, with D tentatively TRBD2 (6 bases). Trimming cost V 8 bases and J 6 bases, with 14 bases left between them. Germline CDR1 is SNHLY and CDR2 is FYNNEI. The CDR3 has 13 amino acids. The DNA of the CDR3 is TGTGCCAGCCTCCCTGGAGCGGGCAATGAGCAGTTCTTC. Encoded protein: CASLPGAGNEQFF. The full variable domain, with the rest looked up from reference TRBV2 and TRBJ2-1, is EPEVTQTPSHQVTQMGQEVILRCVPISNHLYFYWYRQILGQKVEFLVSFYNNEISEKSEIFDDQFSVERPDGSNFTLKIRSTKLEDSAMYFCASLPGAGNEQFFGPGTRLTVL.

The V and J genes are TRBV27 and TRBJ2-7; TRBD1 agrees at 10 bases. The junction had 7 bases not matched to a gene; V was cut back by 5 bases and J by 3 bases. CDR3 length: 15 residues. The germline CDR1 and CDR2 sequences are MNHEY and SMNVEV (reference sequence). The CDR3 here is CASSPGRDRGYEQYF. The CDR3 nucleotides read TGTGCCAGCAGTCCGGGCCGGGACAGGGGCTACGAGCAGTACTTC.

This chain links TRBV5-1 with TRBJ1-1, with a weak D call TRBD1 (6 bases). Germline CDR1 is SGHRS and CDR2 is YFSETQ. The CDR3 runs 14 residues. Deletions cut 5 bases from V and 2 bases from J, with 13 bases between. The CDR3 nucleotides read TGCGCCAGCAGGTGGGTAGGGGGAAACACTGAAGCTTTCTTT. Encoded protein: CASRWVGGNTEAFF.

The J gene is TRBJ1-1, the V gene TRBV4-1; TRBD1 might be the D (6 bases). Trimming cost V 4 bases and J 2 bases, with 14 bases left between them. From germline, CDR1 is MGHRA and CDR2 YSYEKL. CDR3 length: 15 amino acids. The CDR3 nucleotides are TGCGCCAGCAGCCCTACCACAGGGATCAACACTGAAGCTTTCTTT. Amino acid sequence: CASSPTTGINTEAFF.

This sequence joins TRBV10-3 and TRBJ2-6; 12 positions match TRBD1. Germline CDR1 ENHRY, CDR2 SYGVKD. Unmatched junction bases numbered 7, after V lost 3 bases and J lost 4 bases. The CDR3 has 18 amino acids. This CDR3 is CAISDPGTGGSGANVLTF. The CDR3 DNA reads as TGTGCCATCAGTGACCCCGGGACAGGGGGCTCCGGGGCCAACGTCCTGACTTTC.